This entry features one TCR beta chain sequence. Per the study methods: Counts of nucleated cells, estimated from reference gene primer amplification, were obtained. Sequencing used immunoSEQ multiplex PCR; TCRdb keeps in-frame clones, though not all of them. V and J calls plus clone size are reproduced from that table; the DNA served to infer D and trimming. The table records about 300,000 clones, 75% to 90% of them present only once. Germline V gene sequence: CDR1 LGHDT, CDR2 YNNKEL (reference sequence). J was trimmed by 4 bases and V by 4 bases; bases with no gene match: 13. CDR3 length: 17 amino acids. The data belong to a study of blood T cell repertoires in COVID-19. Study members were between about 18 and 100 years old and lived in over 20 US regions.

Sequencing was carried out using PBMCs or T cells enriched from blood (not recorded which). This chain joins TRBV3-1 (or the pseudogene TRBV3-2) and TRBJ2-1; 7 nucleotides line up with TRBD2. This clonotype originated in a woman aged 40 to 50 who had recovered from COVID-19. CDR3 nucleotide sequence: TGTGCCAGCAGCCCCGGTTTAAGAGCGGGGATATACAATGAGCAGTTCTTC. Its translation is CASSPGLRAGIYNEQFF.